These 25 T cell receptor beta chains originate from one sample sequenced in a study of shared clonotypes between healthy human individuals. Using immunoSEQ multiplex PCR, the repertoire was profiled, and TCRdb retains in-frame clones only, with some absent. The table records approximately 2.3 million clones, just over 90% of them present only once. The sequencing sample was made of naive CD4+ T cells from PBMCs. Noted subset: CD45RA+ positively selected. These receptors were obtained from a man between 18 and 29 years old in good health. Some clones in this sample may be carry-over from other donors' samples.

The chain is built from TRBV7-9 and TRBJ2-7; 9 bases map to TRBD1. CDR1 and CDR2 (germline): SEHNR, FQNEAQ (reference sequence). The CDR3 extends over 14 amino acids. V lost 6 bases, J lost 2 bases, and 5 bases stayed unmatched. The CDR3 sequence: CASRRQGGPYEQYF. Here the CDR3 DNA reads TGTGCCAGCAGGAGACAGGGGGGACCCTACGAGCAGTACTTC. Complete variable domain (other parts from reference TRBV7-9 and TRBJ2-7): DTGVSQNPRHKITKRGQNVTFRCDPISEHNRLYWYRQTLGQGPEFLTYFQNEAQLEKSRLLSDRFSAERPKGSFSTLEIQRTEQGDSAMYLCASRRQGGPYEQYFGPGTRLTVT.

The V call is TRBV11-2, the J call TRBJ2-3; 10 bases match TRBD2. The J segment lost 2 bases and the V segment lost 1 base, leaving 3 bases of the junction unmatched. Germline V gives CDR1 SGHAT, CDR2 FQNNGV. This CDR3 comprises 16 residues. The CDR3 DNA is TGTGCCAGCAGCTTAGCTCTAGCGGGAGCCACAGATACGCAGTATTTT. Translation: CASSLALAGATDTQYF. The full variable domain, completed using reference TRBV11-2 and TRBJ2-3, is EAGVAQSPRYKIIEKRQSVAFWCNPISGHATLYWYQQILGQGPKLLIQFQNNGVVDDSQLPKDRFSAERLKGVDSTLKIQPAKLEDSAVYLCASSLALAGATDTQYFGPGTRLTVL.

This clone was counted only a few times. The chain is built from TRBV19 and TRBJ1-5, with 12 bases fitting TRBD1. The V segment lost 6 bases and the J segment 2 bases; nucleotides outside the gene matches: 8. Looked up from germline, CDR1 is LNHDA and CDR2 is SQIVND (reference sequence). The CDR3 consists of 17 residues. CDR3 DNA: TGTGCCAGTAGCGGGACAGGGGGCGCCGGGGGCAATCAGCCCCAGCATTTT. Translating gives CASSGTGGAGGNQPQHF.

The chain employs TRBV19 and TRBJ2-6; no firm D call. Germline CDR1 and CDR2: LNHDA and SQIVND (reference sequence). This CDR3 comprises 17 residues. Trimming left V 0 bases short and J 2 bases short, with 11 bases between. CDR3 nucleotide sequence: TGTGCCAGTAGTATAGATCTATTAAGGCCTGGGGCCAACGTCCTGACTTTC. It yields the protein CASSIDLLRPGANVLTF.

V and J are TRBV28 and TRBJ2-3; maybe TRBD2 (6 bases). The CDR3 has 13 residues. V lost 4 bases, J lost 4 bases, and 9 bases lay in between. The germline V gene has CDR1 MDHEN and CDR2 SYDVKM. The CDR3 coding sequence is TGTGCCAGCAGTTCGCGGGGAGCAGATACGCAGTATTTT. Protein product: CASSSRGADTQYF.

The gene calls are TRBV7-8 and TRBJ1-1; D may be TRBD1 (5 bases). This CDR3 comprises 16 residues. The germline V and J ends were trimmed by 5 bases and 6 bases, with 22 bases remaining between them. Germline-derived CDR1 and CDR2 are SGHVS and FQNEAQ. As DNA, the CDR3 is TGTGCCAGCAGCCCATTCGGGATAGGGACTGGCGCTGAAGCTTTCTTT. Translation: CASSPFGIGTGAEAFF.

This clone appeared a single time. CDR3 sequence reads: CASSSQVGLWEQYF. Here the CDR3 DNA reads TGTGCCAGCAGCTCCCAAGTGGGCCTCTGGGAGCAGTACTTC. The rearrangement links TRBV7-2 to TRBJ2-7, with D unclear. V gave up 4 bases and J gave up 7 bases, with 17 bases separating them. The V gene's germline CDR1 is SGHTA and CDR2 FQGNSA. The CDR3 spans 14 residues.

This chain connects TRBV5-4 to TRBJ2-1; 7 bases map to TRBD1. The CDR3 is 14 residues long. The trim removed 4 bases at V and 6 bases at J, leaving 7 bases unmatched. The germline V gene has CDR1 SGHNT and CDR2 YYREEE (reference sequence). The CDR3 sequence is CASSAPTGANEQFF. CDR3 nucleotide sequence: TGTGCCAGCAGCGCCCCTACAGGGGCCAATGAGCAGTTCTTC.

This clone appeared once. The V gene is TRBV12-5, the J gene TRBJ2-5; either TRBD1 or TRBD2 may fit D (5 bases each). V was cut by 4 bases and J by 5 bases, with 11 bases left in between. Germline V gene sequence: CDR1 LGHNT, CDR2 FRNRAP. CDR3 size: 13 residues. CDR3 residues: CASGWWGTETQYF. The CDR3 DNA sequence: TGTGCTAGTGGTTGGTGGGGGACGGAGACCCAGTACTTC.

Remarks on this clone: Other nucleotide sequences in the sample specify the same CDR3. The chain combines TRBV29-1 with TRBJ2-4; D is uncertain. This CDR3 has 13 amino acids. V dropped 4 bases and J dropped 0 bases, with 7 bases sitting between them. Per germline, CDR1 SQVTM and CDR2 ANQGSEA. The CDR3 DNA sequence: TGCAGCGTTGGGGGAATAGCCAAAAACATTCAGTACTTC. Its translation: CSVGGIAKNIQYF.

The chain links TRBV6-6 to TRBJ2-7, with 11 bases that match TRBD2. Germline CDR1 MNHNY, CDR2 SVGAGI (reference sequence). Trimming at V came to 0 bases and at J to 6 bases, leaving 7 bases not matched to a gene. The CDR3 extends over 16 amino acids. CDR3 residues: CASSYSPLAGAPEQYF. The DNA of the CDR3 is TGTGCCAGCAGTTACTCCCCACTAGCGGGAGCCCCCGAGCAGTACTTC.

The chain combines TRBV5-6 with TRBJ2-5; 7 bases are shared with TRBD1. After removal of 4 bases from V and 2 bases from J, the junction contained 8 bases not matched to a gene. The germline gives CDR1 SGHDT, CDR2 YYEEEE. CDR3 length: 15 residues. DNA for the CDR3: TGTGCCAGCAGCCACCGACAGGGTGTACAAGAGACCCAGTACTTC. Protein: CASSHRQGVQETQYF.

This clone was observed once. This chain connects TRBV7-9 to TRBJ2-5, with 9 bases that match TRBD2. The germline gives CDR1 SEHNR, CDR2 FQNEAQ (reference sequence). The V gene end was trimmed by 1 base and the J gene end by 7 bases; junction bases not matched to a gene: 7. This CDR3 comprises 15 residues. DNA of the CDR3: TGTGCCAGCAGCTTAGTATCGACTAGCGGAGGGACCCAGTACTTC. It translates to CASSLVSTSGGTQYF.

The rearrangement links TRBV9 to TRBJ2-1, with 7 bases lining up with TRBD1. The CDR3 extends over 14 amino acids. Germline CDR1 SGDLS, CDR2 YYNGEE. The trim removed 5 bases at V and 4 bases at J, leaving 6 bases unmatched. The CDR3 bases are TGTGCCAGCAGTCGCCGGGACAGATACAATGAGCAGTTCTTC. Translation gives CASSRRDRYNEQFF.

The count of this clone is one. This sequence joins TRBV12-5 and TRBJ2-3; D call uncertain. The germline CDR1 and CDR2 sequences are LGHNT and FRNRAP. The CDR3 runs to 13 residues. V lost 6 bases, J lost 5 bases, and 12 bases lay in between. The CDR3 DNA follows: TGTGCTAGTGGGACCTTGGGTTTAGATACGCAGTATTTT. It specifies CASGTLGLDTQYF.

This clone appeared a single time. CDR3 in amino acids: CASTTGRLYEQYF. CDR3 in DNA: TGTGCCAGCACCACAGGGCGACTCTACGAGCAGTACTTC. The chain couples TRBV6-4 to TRBJ2-7; TRBD1 is a possible D gene (6 bases). Per germline, CDR1 MRHNA and CDR2 SNTAGT. This CDR3 has 13 amino acids. V was cut by 7 bases and J by 3 bases, with 13 bases left in between.

This chain uses TRBV7-3 with TRBJ1-2; tentative D call: TRBD1 (5 bases). Germline V gene data show CDR1 as SGHTA and CDR2 as FQGTGA. The CDR3 spans 13 residues. The V end was cut by 0 bases, the J end by 8 bases, with 10 bases between. Here the CDR3 DNA reads TGTGCCAGCAGCTTAACGTCGGGGGACGGCTACACCTTC. It translates to CASSLTSGDGYTF.

The J gene is TRBJ2-2, the V gene TRBV20-1, with D uncertain. V lost 2 bases and J 5 bases, leaving 3 bases between the germline ends. The CDR3 totals 11 residues. Germline V gives CDR1 DFQATT, CDR2 SNEGSKA (reference sequence). DNA for the CDR3: TGCAGTGCTAGAAAGACCGGGGAGCTGTTTTTT. It codes for CSARKTGELFF.

Notes on this clone: The same CDR3 is also encoded by other DNA sequences in this sample. The chain recombines TRBV6-5 with TRBJ2-1; no reliable D call. Germline V CDR1 and CDR2: MNHEY, SVGAGI. This CDR3 is built from 11 residues. Trimming removed 2 bases from V and 7 bases from J, with 3 bases in between. CDR3 sequence reads: CASSYLNEQFF. The CDR3 nucleotides are TGTGCCAGCAGTTACCTTAATGAGCAGTTCTTC.

The table lists this clone with a count of one. The rearrangement uses TRBV14 and TRBJ2-6, with D possibly matching TRBD1 (5 bases). The length of the CDR3 is 20 residues. The V end was cut by 1 base, the J end by 1 base, with 20 bases between. Germline-derived CDR1 and CDR2 are SGHDN and FVKESK. In nucleotides, the CDR3 is TGTGCCAGCAGCCAAGTTTGGGGCCAGCAAAGGGGTTCTGGGGCCAACGTCCTGACTTTC. Protein product: CASSQVWGQQRGSGANVLTF.

About this clone: In the same sample, other DNA sequences code for this CDR3. For the CDR3, the DNA is TGTGCCAGCAGTTTCCCCGGGAACACTGAAGCTTTCTTT. This sequence encodes CASSFPGNTEAFF. The genes are TRBV27 and TRBJ1-1; D unresolved. Germline V gene sequence: CDR1 MNHEY, CDR2 SMNVEV (reference sequence). There are 13 residues in the CDR3. V lost 3 bases to trimming and J lost 1 base, with 6 bases between them.

The rearrangement links TRBV2 to TRBJ1-1, with TRBD1 matching over 8 bases. V was pared by 7 bases and J by 6 bases, with 7 bases of the junction left unmatched. Germline CDR1 is SNHLY and CDR2 is FYNNEI. CDR3 length equals 13 residues. Written as DNA, the CDR3 is TGTGCCAGCATCGACAGGGGCCTCTCTGAAGCTTTCTTT. It yields the protein CASIDRGLSEAFF.

The V and J genes are TRBV29-1 and TRBJ2-3; the D gene is possibly TRBD2 (5 bases). Per the germline V gene, CDR1 is SQVTM and CDR2 is ANQGSEA. CDR3 length: 14 amino acids. Trimming left V 6 bases short and J 0 bases short, with 13 bases between. The CDR3 loop is CSVDHRGSTDTQYF. In nucleotides, the CDR3 is TGCAGCGTCGACCACCGCGGGAGCACAGATACGCAGTATTTT.

The chain employs TRBV6-5 and TRBJ2-6; 8 bases map to TRBD1. The CDR3 contains 16 residues. Per the germline V gene, CDR1 is MNHEY and CDR2 is SVGAGI. V lost 0 bases to trimming and J lost 2 bases; unmatched junction nucleotides: 0. The CDR3 loop reads CASSYSTGAGANVLTF. The CDR3 nucleotides are TGTGCCAGCAGTTACTCGACAGGGGCTGGGGCCAACGTCCTGACTTTC.

This chain links TRBV7-6 with TRBJ2-1; 8 bases line up with TRBD2. V lost 5 bases, J lost 4 bases, and 4 bases stayed unmatched. CDR1 and CDR2 from the germline V gene are SGHVS and FNYEAQ. The CDR3 extends over 14 amino acids. The CDR3 sequence: CASSKAGAYNEQFF. CDR3 coding DNA: TGTGCCAGCAGCAAAGCGGGAGCGTACAATGAGCAGTTCTTC.